This is a list of T cell receptor beta chains from one sample in a study of response to subunit inactivated influenza vaccine. TCRdb re-called the RT-PCR reads with MiXCR, one entry per CDR3 protein. The repertoire has around 320,000 distinct CDR3 sequences, approximately 20% of them found once; the top ten carry 10%. Material: PBMCs from blood, obtained approximately 22 months after vaccination. Receptors were obtained from a man aged 45-69 years who received an inactivated influenza vaccine. Each CDR3 is given with its conserved first and last residue.

TRBJ2-2,TRBV20-1,CSARDSQRNTGELVF
TRBJ2-5,TRBV28,CASSSGGMAKTQYF
TRBJ2-7,TRBV10-3,CAISEAAVLGSYEQYF
TRBJ2-2,TRBV20-1,CSARDSGVGAVGELFF
TRBJ2-7,TRBV20-1,CSARGLQYVEQYF
TRBJ2-2,TRBV12-3/TRBV12-4,CASSFPDWRGGPDGELFF
TRBJ1-4,TRBV5-4,CASSPGDSNEKLFF
TRBJ2-3,TRBV25-1,CASSELRTSTDTQYF
TRBJ1-5,TRBV12-3/TRBV12-4,CASSLEVQISNQPQHF
TRBJ1-3,TRBV6-5,CASSYSLPRGNTIYF
TRBJ2-7,TRBV6-2/TRBV6-3,CASSLSLRGGTGEQYF
TRBJ2-7,TRBV2,CASRTSGGYEQYF
TRBJ1-1,TRBV12-3/TRBV12-4,CASSLWGPEAFF
TRBJ2-5,TRBV7-2,CASSFGQQETQYF
TRBJ1-2,TRBV12-3/TRBV12-4,CASTLAGQHYGYTF
TRBJ1-2,TRBV2,CASSAITNYGYTF
TRBJ2-3,TRBV7-3,CASSAGTSGRVTQYF
TRBJ1-4,TRBV5-1,CASSLAATGGEKLFF
TRBJ1-5,TRBV6-2/TRBV6-3,CASSRHRDGNQPQHF
TRBJ2-7,TRBV6-6,CASSYSSYEQYF
TRBJ1-1,TRBV29-1,CSVDGRQGKTEAFF
TRBJ1-1,TRBV29-1,CSVVAANTEAFF
TRBJ1-4,TRBV15,CATSREGRGLEKLFF
TRBJ1-3,TRBV7-2,CASSLGVGNTIYF
TRBJ2-3,TRBV20-1,CSAPIPSALGTTPRHTDTQYF
TRBJ2-6,TRBV10-2,CASSKKAGYRVSPLSSGANVLTF
TRBJ2-5,TRBV20-1,CSATSGRALETQYF
TRBJ2-3,TRBV11-1,CASSSSLLQGDENTDTQYF
TRBJ1-6,TRBV7-8,CASSSLVLDNSPLHF
TRBJ1-1,TRBV6-1,CASSARQGRNTEAFF
TRBJ2-1,TRBV19,CASSTGTGGYNEQFF
TRBJ2-2,TRBV5-1,CASSFPPNTGELFF
TRBJ2-5,TRBV7-9,CASSWGQGWGETQYF
TRBJ1-3,TRBV11-2,CASSAVRNTIYF
TRBJ2-2,TRBV7-2,CASSLGDRRTGELFF
TRBJ2-1,TRBV6-2/TRBV6-3,CASSLTSGRLFEQFF
TRBJ1-2,TRBV20-1,CSAAGMYGYTF
TRBJ2-1,TRBV27,CASSFPGKEQFF
TRBJ2-5,TRBV6-1,CASSESAPRETQYF
TRBJ2-7,TRBV7-2,CASCRDRSSYEQYF
TRBJ2-3,TRBV29-1,CSAPGGYSTDTQYF
TRBJ2-3,TRBV12-3/TRBV12-4,CASSGTLVPSTDTQYF
TRBJ2-7,TRBV12-3/TRBV12-4,CASSPFTVNWDEQYF
TRBJ1-3,TRBV11-2,CASSPEWGKLHSGNTIYF
TRBJ1-4,TRBV11-2,CASSLSHGPRNEKLFF
TRBJ1-1,TRBV29-1,CSLSRTVNTEAFF
TRBJ2-1,TRBV20-1,CSAILPSPAYNEQFF
TRBJ1-1,TRBV24-1,CATSDSRTGRAFF
TRBJ2-1,TRBV6-5,CASSPDRSSYNEQFF